This T cell receptor (beta chain) was profiled in a study of T cells in Graves' hyperthyroidism and ophthalmopathy. Regarding the study as a whole: Most thyroid clonotypes with frequency above 0.001 were detected in blood.

This CDR3 is 15 amino acids long. Germline V gene lookup returns CDR1 SNHLY and CDR2 FYNNEI. The V and J ends lost 4 bases and 3 bases, in that order; junction bases with no gene match: 3. Patients aged 18 to 65 had newly diagnosed hyperthyroidism that had lasted under 2 months. About this clonotype: Its antigen is undetermined.

Template material for amplifying TCR beta CDR3 regions consisted of RNA transcripts. Carried out on the TCR CDR3, a first-round RT-PCR used the HTBI primer set. TCRdb redid the calling of the multiplex PCR reads with MiXCR, one entry per CDR3 protein. This repertoire shows 700,000 to 850,000 distinct CDR3 sequences, 35% found once; its top ten account for roughly 31%. The origin of this receptor is a middle-aged woman with Graves' hyperthyroidism. V usage is TRBV2 and J usage is TRBJ2-1, with 10 positions matching TRBD2. Sequencing was performed on blood. The CDR3 DNA reads as TGTGCCAGCAGTGTCCAGCGGGGGGGCTACAATGAGCAGTTCTTC. Protein product: CASSVQRGGYNEQFF.